A single sample gave rise to the 2 T cell receptor beta chains below, sequenced in a study of cytomegalovirus exposure and HLA in healthy donors. 13 Jbeta primers and 60 Vbeta primers were used for the PCR. Here immunoSEQ multiplex PCR was the method, and the copy in TCRdb shows in-frame clones only, minus some. In the table there are 60,000 or so clones, 60% to 85% of which are singletons. The sample consisted of PBMCs. These receptors all stem from a woman aged 40 to 50 in good health and CMV-seropositive.

V usage is TRBV6-5 and J usage is TRBJ2-1; tentative D call: TRBD2 (6 bases). Trimming removed 6 bases at V and 9 bases at J, with 18 bases between. Germline assignment: CDR1 MNHEY and CDR2 SVGAGI. This CDR3 spans 14 amino acids. The CDR3 is CASRTGGGAGEQFF. CDR3 in DNA: TGTGCCAGCAGGACCGGCGGAGGGGCGGGTGAGCAGTTCTTC.

The chain couples TRBV4-1 to TRBJ2-7; weak D call: TRBD2 (6 bases). Germline-derived CDR1 and CDR2 are MGHRA and YSYEKL. Trimming pared 4 bases from V and 1 base from J, leaving 14 bases between. CDR3 length: 15 amino acids. The CDR3 is CASSPVGAGSYEQYF. In DNA, the CDR3 is TGCGCCAGCAGCCCTGTAGGTGCGGGGTCCTACGAGCAGTACTTC.